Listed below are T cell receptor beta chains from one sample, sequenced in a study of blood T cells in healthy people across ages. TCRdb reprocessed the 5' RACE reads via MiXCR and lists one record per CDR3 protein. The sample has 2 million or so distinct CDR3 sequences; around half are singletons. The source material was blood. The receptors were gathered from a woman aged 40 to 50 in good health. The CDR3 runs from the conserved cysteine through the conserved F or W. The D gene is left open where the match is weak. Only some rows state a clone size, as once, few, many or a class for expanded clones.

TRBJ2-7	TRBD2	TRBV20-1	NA	CSARPAGGVSYEQYF	TGCAGTGCCCGCCCCGCGGGGGGGGTCTCCTACGAGCAGTACTTC
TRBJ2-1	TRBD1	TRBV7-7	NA	CASSFRQGLGNEQFF	TGTGCTAGCAGCTTCAGACAGGGGTTAGGCAATGAGCAGTTCTTC
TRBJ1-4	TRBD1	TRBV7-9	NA	CASSLRTGNEKLFF	TGTGCCAGCAGCTTACGGACAGGGAATGAAAAACTGTTTTTT
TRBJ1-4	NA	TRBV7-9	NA	CASRPETGAEKLFF	TGTGCCAGCAGACCTGAAACGGGCGCGGAAAAACTGTTTTTT
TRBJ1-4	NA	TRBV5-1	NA	CASSSSDSGNEKLFF	TGCGCCAGCAGCTCATCGGACAGCGGTAATGAAAAACTGTTTTTT
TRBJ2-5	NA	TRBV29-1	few	CSGVKPGETQYF	TGCAGCGGTGTAAAACCAGGGGAGACCCAGTACTTC
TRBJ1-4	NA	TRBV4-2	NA	CASSQALGSEKLFF	TGTGCCAGCAGCCAAGCTCTAGGGAGCGAAAAACTGTTTTTT
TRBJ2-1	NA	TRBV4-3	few	CASSQAAAGLNEQFF	TGCGCCAGCAGCCAAGCCGCGGCGGGGTTGAATGAGCAGTTCTTC
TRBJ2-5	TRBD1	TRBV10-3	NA	CAINPGQGTGETQYF	TGTGCCATCAATCCGGGACAGGGGACAGGGGAGACCCAGTACTTC
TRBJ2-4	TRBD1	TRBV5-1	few	CASSQGALAKNIQYF	TGCGCCAGCAGTCAGGGGGCGCTGGCCAAAAACATTCAGTACTTC
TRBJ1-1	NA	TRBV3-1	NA	CASSLRGGAMNTEAFF	TGTGCCAGCAGCCTCCGGGGGGGGGCAATGAACACTGAAGCTTTCTTT
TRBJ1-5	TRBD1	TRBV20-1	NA	CSARDPSVQGYQPQHF	TGCAGTGCTAGAGATCCTTCGGTACAGGGGTATCAGCCCCAGCATTTT
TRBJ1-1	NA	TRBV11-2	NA	CASSLDPMDTEAFF	TGTGCCAGCAGCTTAGACCCCATGGACACTGAAGCTTTCTTT
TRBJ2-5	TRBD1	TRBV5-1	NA	CASSWGQGYDEQYF	TGCGCCAGCAGCTGGGGACAGGGGTATGATGAGCAGTACTTC
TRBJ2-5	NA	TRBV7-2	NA	CAGSFLTRPIQETQYF	TGTGCCGGCAGCTTCCTCACGCGACCGATTCAAGAGACCCAGTACTTC
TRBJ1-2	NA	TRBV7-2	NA	CASSLVGGAGSYGYTF	TGTGCCAGCAGCTTAGTAGGGGGTGCGGGGTCCTATGGCTACACCTTC
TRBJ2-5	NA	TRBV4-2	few	CASSQVSLAGETQYF	TGTGCCAGCAGCCAAGTTAGCCTAGCAGGCGAGACCCAGTACTTC
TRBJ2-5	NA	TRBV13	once	CASSFIQGDRYNEQYF	TGTGCCAGCAGCTTCATACAGGGAGACCGCTACAATGAGCAGTACTTC
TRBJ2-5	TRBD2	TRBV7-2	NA	CASSSSGGGLETQYF	TGTGCCAGCAGCTCTAGCGGGGGGGGATTGGAGACCCAGTACTTC
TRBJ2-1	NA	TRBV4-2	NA	CASSQALLYNEQFF	TGTGCCAGCAGCCAGGCCTTACTCTACAATGAGCAGTTCTTC
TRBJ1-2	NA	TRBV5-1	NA	CASSPLTGSGLAGYTF	TGCGCCAGCAGCCCCCTGACAGGATCCGGATTAGCTGGCTACACCTTC
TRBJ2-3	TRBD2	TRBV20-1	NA	CSARGTSEYTDTQYF	TGCAGTGCTAGAGGGACTAGCGAATACACAGATACGCAGTATTTT
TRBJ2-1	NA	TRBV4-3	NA	CASSQGGSGLGEQFF	TGCGCCAGCAGCCAAGGGGGATCGGGACTCGGTGAGCAGTTCTTC
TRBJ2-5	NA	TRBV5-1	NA	CASSLAPGPLPGEQYF	TGCGCCAGCAGCTTGGCCCCGGGACCGTTACCCGGTGAGCAGTACTTC
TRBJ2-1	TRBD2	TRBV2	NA	CASSEGTSGSNNEQFF	TGTGCCAGCAGTGAAGGGACTAGCGGGTCTAACAATGAGCAGTTCTTC
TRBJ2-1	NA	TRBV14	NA	CASSQRGGDYNEQFF	TGTGCCAGCAGCCAAAGGGGGGGCGATTACAATGAGCAGTTCTTC
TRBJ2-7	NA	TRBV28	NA	CASSSGDWDNEQYF	TGTGCCAGCAGTTCGGGGGACTGGGACAATGAGCAGTACTTC
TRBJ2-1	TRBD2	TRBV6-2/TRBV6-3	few	CASSPPGLADHEQFF	TGTGCCAGCAGCCCTCCGGGACTAGCGGATCATGAGCAGTTCTTC
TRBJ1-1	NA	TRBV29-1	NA	CSARLGNTEAFF	TGCAGCGCCCGGCTGGGTAACACTGAAGCTTTCTTT
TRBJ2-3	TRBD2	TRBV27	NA	CASSLPRTSGGTDTQYF	TGTGCCAGCAGTTTACCCCGGACTAGCGGTGGCACAGATACGCAGTATTTT
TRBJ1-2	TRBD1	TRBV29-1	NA	CSVEQGANGYTF	TGCAGCGTTGAACAGGGGGCGAATGGCTACACCTTC
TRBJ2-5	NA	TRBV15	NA	CATPTARVRVQETQYF	TGTGCCACCCCTACGGCGAGGGTAAGGGTGCAAGAGACCCAGTACTTC
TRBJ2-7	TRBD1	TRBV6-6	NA	CASKHYRGHYEQYF	TGTGCCAGCAAACATTACAGGGGACACTACGAGCAGTACTTC
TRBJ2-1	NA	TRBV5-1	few	CASRTTRPRDEQFF	TGCGCCAGCAGGACAACCCGTCCTCGAGATGAGCAGTTCTTC
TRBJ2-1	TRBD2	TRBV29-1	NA	CSVLELAGAFREQFF	TGCAGCGTTCTGGAACTAGCGGGGGCGTTCCGTGAGCAGTTCTTC
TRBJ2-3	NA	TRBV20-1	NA	CSAPPGVQDTQYF	TGCAGTGCTCCCCCGGGGGTTCAAGATACGCAGTATTTT
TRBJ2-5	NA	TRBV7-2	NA	CASSVEGNQETQYF	TGTGCCAGCAGCGTAGAAGGGAACCAAGAGACCCAGTACTTC
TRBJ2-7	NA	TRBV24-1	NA	CATSDSLAGQPYEQYF	TGTGCCACCAGTGATTCGCTCGCGGGACAACCCTACGAGCAGTACTTC
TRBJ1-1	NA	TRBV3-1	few	CASSQLDTPMAVHAFF	TGTGCCAGCAGCCAACTAGATACTCCGATGGCGGTCCATGCTTTCTTT
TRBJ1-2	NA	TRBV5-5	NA	CASSLGGAHGLGYTF	TGTGCCAGCAGCTTGGGAGGGGCGCACGGCCTGGGCTACACCTTC
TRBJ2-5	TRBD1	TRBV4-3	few	CASSQETGVSGETQYF	TGCGCCAGCAGCCAAGAAACAGGGGTGAGCGGAGAGACCCAGTACTTC
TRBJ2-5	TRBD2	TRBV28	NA	CASSGASGPDDGTQYF	TGTGCCAGCAGTGGGGCTAGCGGGCCCGATGACGGGACCCAGTACTTC
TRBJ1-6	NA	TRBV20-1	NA	CSARPQHNSPLHF	TGCAGTGCTAGACCTCAGCATAATTCACCCCTCCACTTT